This T cell receptor beta chain was found in a study of blood T cell repertoires in COVID-19. The CDR3 spans 15 residues. The V and J ends lost 6 bases and 3 bases respectively, with 17 bases between them. CDR1 and CDR2 from the germline V gene are MDHEN and SYDVKM. The repertoire was sequenced with immunoSEQ multiplex PCR; TCRdb's copy has only in-frame clones and lacks some. The repertoire holds some 70,000 clones, with 80% to 90% as singletons. This chain connects TRBV28 to TRBJ2-5, with D perhaps matching TRBD1 (5 bases). The sample comprised peripheral blood. The clonotype comes from a woman aged 55-69 years with acute or convalescent COVID-19. CDR3 in DNA: TGTGCCAGCAGAACTCAGTGGGGCCCCGAAGAGACCCAGTACTTC. It encodes CASRTQWGPEETQYF.